This is a list of T cell receptor beta chains from one sample in a study of T cells in localized non-small cell lung cancer. Data came from immunoSEQ multiplex PCR; TCRdb stores just in-frame clones and leaves some out. The sample lists around 70,000 clones, 80% to 90% seen once, with just over 20% in the top ten. Sequencing used peripheral blood, obtained before any cancer treatment. The source is an older male donor with stage III squamous cell lung carcinoma. The CDR3 runs from the conserved cysteine through the conserved F or W.

CDR3 protein	V gene	J gene
CASSRTSGGYNEQFF	TRBV28	TRBJ2-1
CASSVSTDTQYF	TRBV2	TRBJ2-3
CATRLGAGTDTQYF	TRBV28	TRBJ2-3
CASTVGGSPTDTQYF	TRBV9	TRBJ2-3
CASSQDPTAMGYGYTF	TRBV4-3	TRBJ1-2
CASSPITEAFF	TRBV18	TRBJ1-1
CASNRGTGELFF	TRBV6-1	TRBJ2-2
CASSLGQGDSPLHF	TRBV5-6	TRBJ1-6
CASSSRQEGERTQYF	TRBV11-3	TRBJ2-5
CASKIQAAQEADTQYF	TRBV4-1	TRBJ2-3
CASSARQGTETQYF	TRBV5-1	TRBJ2-5
CASSTSRGYEQYF	TRBV5-6	-
CASSTGQDVNTEAFF	TRBV5-1	TRBJ1-1
CASSIGQPNYGYTF	TRBV19	TRBJ1-2
CASSGQGRGYGYTF	TRBV7-2	TRBJ1-2
CASSQRGTGNQPQHF	TRBV6-1	TRBJ1-5
CSVVGREVTQYF	TRBV29-1	TRBJ2-5
CASSPGTSGGVYNEQFF	TRBV11-1	TRBJ2-1
CASSLQRGGAVDTQYF	TRBV5-1	TRBJ2-3
CASSPRGGGTEAFF	TRBV18	TRBJ1-1
CASSFRGGTTGNTIYF	TRBV6-6	TRBJ1-3
CASSLGQGALVDTQYF	TRBV5-1	TRBJ2-3
CSAPSWMDDGYTF	TRBV29-1	TRBJ1-2
CASRLAGGLQETQYF	TRBV5-4	TRBJ2-5
CASSTHFSNTGELFF	TRBV6-4	TRBJ2-2
CASSQYGLTVSGSYNEQFF	TRBV4-2	TRBJ2-1
CASSVAGAGTLYNEQFF	TRBV9	TRBJ2-1
CAISEGRDQPQHF	TRBV10-3	TRBJ1-5
CASSLGMNTEAFF	TRBV5-1	TRBJ1-1
CASSKWTGENTIYF	TRBV28	TRBJ1-3
CASSLEAGEQFF	TRBV5-1	TRBJ2-1
CASSALMNTEAFF	TRBV6-1	TRBJ1-1
CASSRGSGGIYGYTF	TRBV5-1	TRBJ1-2
CASSPNPSPRLSSAFF	TRBV11-2	TRBJ1-1
CASSSRVGNTIYF	TRBV7-9	TRBJ1-3
CASSRYLRGQGPSSGNTIYF	TRBV14	TRBJ1-3
CASSIQETATNEKLFF	TRBV19	TRBJ1-4
CASSLQGWDQPQHF	TRBV28	TRBJ1-5
CASSPGGQPQHF	TRBV6-5	TRBJ1-5
CASIRWGGNTEAFF	TRBV6-5	TRBJ1-1
CASSRDRIRTEAFF	TRBV18	TRBJ1-1
CASSPPASNEIYGYTF	TRBV18	TRBJ1-2
CASRATGETQYF	TRBV6-1	TRBJ2-5
CASSLDRAGVSEAFF	TRBV7-9	TRBJ1-1
CASSNGQVLGTEAFF	TRBV19	TRBJ1-1
CASSVGSVSTEAFF	TRBV9	TRBJ1-1
CASLGGLDTGELFF	TRBV5-1	TRBJ2-2
CASSDEGQGHGYTF	TRBV9	TRBJ1-2
CASSADRGQGYTF	TRBV7-2	TRBJ1-2
CASSPTRDIKQYF	TRBV2	TRBJ2-3
CASSSSPTGNTEAFF	TRBV5-1	TRBJ1-1